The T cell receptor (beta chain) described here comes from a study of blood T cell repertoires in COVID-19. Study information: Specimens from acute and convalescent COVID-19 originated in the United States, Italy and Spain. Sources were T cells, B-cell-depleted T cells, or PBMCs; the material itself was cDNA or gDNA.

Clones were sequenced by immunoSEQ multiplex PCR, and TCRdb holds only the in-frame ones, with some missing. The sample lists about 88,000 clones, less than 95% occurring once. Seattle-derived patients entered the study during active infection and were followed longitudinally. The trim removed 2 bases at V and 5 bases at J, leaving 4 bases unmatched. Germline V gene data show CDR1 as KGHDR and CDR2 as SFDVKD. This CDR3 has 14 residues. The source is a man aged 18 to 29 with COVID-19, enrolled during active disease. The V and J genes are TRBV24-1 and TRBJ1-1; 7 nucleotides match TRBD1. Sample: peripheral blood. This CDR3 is CATSDSRGRTEAFF. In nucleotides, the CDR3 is TGTGCCACCAGTGATTCTAGGGGGCGGACTGAAGCTTTCTTT.